The 27 T cell receptor beta chains below come from one sample, sequenced in a study of cytomegalovirus exposure and HLA in healthy donors. Amplification used 60 Vbeta primers and 13 Jbeta primers. Only in-frame clones appear in the TCRdb table, and some are missing; sequencing was by immunoSEQ multiplex PCR. The sample includes 100,000 to 150,000 clones, 83% seen only once; the top ten take roughly 1.2%. Sequenced: PBMCs. All receptors come from a girl aged 2 to 9 in good health and CMV-seronegative.

This sequence joins TRBV4-1 and TRBJ2-1, with 7 bases lining up with TRBD2. Germline CDR1 reads MGHRA; CDR2 reads YSYEKL. Germline trimming cut 2 bases from V and 1 base from J; bases unmatched to any gene: 5. The length of the CDR3 is 16 residues. Here the CDR3 reads CASSQIGGSSYNEQFF. For the CDR3, the DNA is TGCGCCAGCAGCCAAATTGGCGGGAGTTCCTACAATGAGCAGTTCTTC.

The CDR3 nucleotides are TGTGCCAGCCACTCAACAGGAGGGTCCTATAATTCACCCCTCCACTTT. Its protein product is CASHSTGGSYNSPLHF. The V gene is TRBV28, the J gene TRBJ1-6; perhaps TRBD1 as D (5 bases). CDR1 and CDR2 from the germline V gene are MDHEN and SYDVKM. The CDR3 length is 16 residues. Between the trimmed V and J ends, which lost 8 bases and 1 base, there was a span of 15 bases. The full variable domain, in which reference TRBV28 and TRBJ1-6 provide the parts outside the CDR3, is DVKVTQSSRYLVKRTGEKVFLECVQDMDHENMFWYRQDPGLGLRLIYFSYDVKMKEKGDIPEGYSVSREKKERFSLILESASTNQTSMYLCASHSTGGSYNSPLHFGNGTRLTVT.

This clone was counted once. The chain uses TRBV7-2 and TRBJ2-2; 7 positions match TRBD1. V gave up 3 bases and J gave up 1 base; unmatched junction bases: 2. This CDR3 comprises 15 residues. From germline, CDR1 is SGHTA and CDR2 FQGNSA. The CDR3 reads CASSFRQGNTGELFF. CDR3 bases: TGTGCCAGCAGCTTTCGACAGGGGAACACCGGGGAGCTGTTTTTT.

The chain uses TRBV19 and TRBJ1-3; D ambiguous. The V end was cut by 4 bases, the J end by 0 bases, with 10 bases between. Germline values: CDR1 LNHDA, CDR2 SQIVND (reference sequence). This CDR3 contains 15 residues. For the CDR3, the DNA is TGTGCCAGTAGTAGCGAGCATCTCTCTGGAAACACCATATATTTT. The encoded protein is CASSSEHLSGNTIYF.

This clone came up once. The chain joins TRBV30 to TRBJ2-1, with 10 nucleotides matching TRBD1. V shed 5 bases and J 14 bases; nucleotides not matched to a gene: 6. Germline assignment: CDR1 GTSNPN and CDR2 SVGIG (reference sequence). This CDR3 has 11 amino acids. The DNA of the CDR3 is TGTGCCTGGGCAACGGACAGGGGGGAGTTCTTC. Protein: CAWATDRGEFF. Full variable domain (outside the CDR3, taken from reference TRBV30 and TRBJ2-1): SQTIHQWPATLVQPVGSPLSLECTVEGTSNPNLYWYRQAAGRGLQLLFYSVGIGQISSEVPQNLSASRPQDRQFILSSKKLLLSDSGFYLCAWATDRGEFFGPGTRLTVL.

The chain couples TRBV7-2 to TRBJ2-5, with D maybe TRBD2 (7 bases). Germline CDR1 SGHTA, CDR2 FQGNSA. This CDR3 comprises 14 residues. Trimming left V 5 bases short and J 5 bases short, with 15 bases between. CDR3 residues: CASSPRGGPETQYF. CDR3 in DNA: TGTGCCAGCAGCCCGAGGGGGGGGCCGGAGACCCAGTACTTC. The full variable domain, rest sourced from reference TRBV7-2 and TRBJ2-5, is GAGVSQSPSNKVTEKGKDVELRCDPISGHTALYWYRQSLGQGLEFLIYFQGNSAPDKSGLPSDRFSAERTGGSVSTLTIQRTQQEDSAVYLCASSPRGGPETQYFGPGTRLLVL.

The chain is built from TRBV10-2 and TRBJ2-7, with D perhaps matching TRBD2 (5 bases). Trimming took 6 bases from V and 1 from J, leaving 16 bases between them. This CDR3 is built from 15 residues. From germline, CDR1 is WSHSY and CDR2 SAAADI. The CDR3 DNA reads TGCGCCAGCAGCAAGCCGGCGGGTTATTCCTACGAGCAGTACTTC. Translating it yields CASSKPAGYSYEQYF.

This CDR3 reads CAWSTVRGALGQYF. The CDR3 DNA reads TGTGCCTGGAGTACGGTGCGGGGGGCCCTAGGGCAGTACTTC. The chain joins TRBV30 to TRBJ2-7; 8 nucleotides line up with TRBD2. V dropped 2 bases and J dropped 9; count of bases not matched to a gene: 12. Germline CDR1 and CDR2: GTSNPN and SVGIG (reference sequence). The CDR3 consists of 14 residues.

This chain links TRBV4-3 with TRBJ2-7, with D maybe TRBD1 (5 bases). V lost 1 base and J lost 0, with 13 bases in between. The CDR3 covers 16 residues. Germline V gives CDR1 LGHNA, CDR2 YSLEER. CDR3 region: CASSQGTLNPSYEQYF. CDR3 nucleotide sequence: TGCGCCAGCAGCCAAGGGACACTAAATCCCTCCTACGAGCAGTACTTC.

The chain has TRBV6-5 and TRBJ1-2; D gene unclear. V was shortened by 7 bases and J by 4 bases, with 16 bases between the two germline ends. The CDR3 covers 14 residues. The V gene's germline CDR1 is MNHEY and CDR2 SVGAGI. CDR3 sequence: CASTNREEFYGYTF. CDR3 nucleotides: TGTGCCAGCACCAACCGGGAGGAATTCTATGGCTACACCTTC.

The chain links TRBV7-9 to TRBJ2-1; no definite D call. Trimming stripped 5 bases from V and 15 bases from J, with 11 bases between. The CDR3 extends over 10 amino acids. Germline V lookup: CDR1 SEHNR, CDR2 FQNEAQ (reference sequence). The CDR3 coding sequence is TGTGCCAGCAGCCCAGCGAGTGGGTTCTTC. Amino acids: CASSPASGFF.

This chain uses TRBV30 with TRBJ2-1, with 7 bases matching TRBD2. V trimming: 4 bases; J trimming: 5 bases; junction bases outside the gene matches: 8. CDR1 is GTSNPN and CDR2 is SVGIG in the germline V gene (reference sequence). This CDR3 comprises 14 residues. This CDR3 is CAWNRGSFHNEQFF. The CDR3 bases are TGTGCCTGGAACCGCGGGAGTTTCCACAATGAGCAGTTCTTC.

The V and J genes are TRBV27 and TRBJ2-1; 12 nucleotides align to TRBD1. This CDR3 region has 16 residues. After removal of 5 bases from V and 8 bases from J, the junction contained 10 bases not matched to a gene. CDR1 is MNHEY, CDR2 SMNVEV, per germline (reference sequence). In DNA, the CDR3 is TGTGCCAGCAGTACCCCCCGGGGACAGGGGGCATATGAGCAGTTCTTC. It codes for CASSTPRGQGAYEQFF.

In this sample, this clone turned up a few times. The V call is TRBV4-2, the J call TRBJ2-7; 9 bases match TRBD2. CDR3 length equals 15 residues. Germline CDR1 is LGHNA and CDR2 is YNFKEQ. Germline trimming cut 3 bases from V and 0 bases from J; bases unmatched to any gene: 3. CDR3 sequence (DNA): TGTGCCAGCAGCCACGAGACTAGCGGCTCCTACGAGCAGTACTTC. Translation gives CASSHETSGSYEQYF.

The chain joins TRBV5-1 to TRBJ1-4; tentatively, D is TRBD1 (6 bases). This CDR3 spans 16 amino acids. Germline CDR1 SGHRS, CDR2 YFSETQ. Deletions cut 1 base from V and 4 bases from J, with 14 bases between. CDR3 protein: CASSLSGTQFNEKLFF. In nucleotides, the CDR3 is TGCGCCAGCAGCTTGTCCGGGACACAATTTAATGAAAAACTGTTTTTT.

The J gene is TRBJ2-3, the V gene TRBV7-2, with TRBD2 as a possible D gene (5 bases). V was cut by 7 bases and J by 4 bases, with 12 bases left in between. This CDR3 contains 13 residues. Germline V lookup: CDR1 SGHTA, CDR2 FQGNSA. CDR3 DNA sequence: TGTGCCAGCAACTCGGGGTGGGCAGATACGCAGTATTTT. Protein: CASNSGWADTQYF.

The chain uses TRBV6-5 and TRBJ2-7; D is possibly TRBD2 (5 bases). Germline CDR1 reads MNHEY; CDR2 reads SVGAGI. Between the trimmed V and J ends, which lost 2 bases and 6 bases, there was a span of 11 bases. The CDR3 spans 13 residues. CDR3 sequence reads: CASSYLRGSEQYF. For the CDR3, the DNA is TGTGCCAGCAGTTACCTTCGGGGATCCGAGCAGTACTTC.

This chain uses TRBV4-2 with TRBJ1-1; 10 positions match TRBD1. With 1 base clipped from V and 4 bases from J, the junction kept 6 bases outside the gene matches. The germline CDR1 and CDR2 sequences are LGHNA and YNFKEQ. The CDR3 runs to 16 residues. The CDR3 loop reads CASSQGTGGMGTEAFF. CDR3 in DNA: TGTGCCAGCAGCCAAGGGACAGGGGGTATGGGCACTGAAGCTTTCTTT.

The CDR3 here is CASSLRTGGKETQYF. CDR3 nucleotide sequence: TGTGCCAGCAGCTTAAGGACAGGCGGGAAAGAGACCCAGTACTTC. The V call is TRBV5-6, the J call TRBJ2-5; D possibly corresponds to TRBD1 (7 bases). V was pared by 2 bases and J by 3 bases, with 14 bases between. Looked up from germline, CDR1 is SGHDT and CDR2 is YYEEEE. The CDR3 spans 15 residues.

The chain is built from TRBV19 and TRBJ2-4; 8 bases agree with TRBD2. This CDR3 comprises 16 residues. V shed 5 bases and J 7 bases; nucleotides not matched to a gene: 13. The V gene's germline CDR1 is LNHDA and CDR2 SQIVND (reference sequence). The chain's CDR3 is CASSLSGAAGGNIQYF. CDR3 nucleotide sequence: TGTGCCAGTAGTTTATCCGGGGCGGCGGGAGGTAACATTCAGTACTTC.

In its sample, this clone was seen once. The chain has TRBV28 and TRBJ1-5; D ambiguous. The germline V gene has CDR1 MDHEN and CDR2 SYDVKM. The CDR3 has 12 residues. Trimming took 5 bases from V and 8 from J, leaving 10 bases between them. The DNA of the CDR3 is TGTGCCAGCAGTCGGGGTTCTAAGCCCCAGCATTTT. It translates to CASSRGSKPQHF.

This chain joins TRBV11-2 and TRBJ2-3; 9 bases fit TRBD2. Unmatched junction bases numbered 7, after V lost 5 bases and J lost 4 bases. Germline lookup yields CDR1 SGHAT and CDR2 FQNNGV. CDR3 length: 15 amino acids. Here the CDR3 DNA reads TGTGCCAGCAGCCCAGGGCGGGGGGGGGCAGATACGCAGTATTTT. It is translated as CASSPGRGGADTQYF. Full variable domain (remainder filled in from reference TRBV11-2 and TRBJ2-3): EAGVAQSPRYKIIEKRQSVAFWCNPISGHATLYWYQQILGQGPKLLIQFQNNGVVDDSQLPKDRFSAERLKGVDSTLKIQPAKLEDSAVYLCASSPGRGGADTQYFGPGTRLTVL.

This rearrangement joins TRBV27 to TRBJ1-1; D is unclear. Germline CDR1 is MNHEY and CDR2 is SMNVEV (reference sequence). Between the trimmed V and J ends, which lost 0 bases and 7 bases, there was a span of 9 bases. CDR3 length: 13 residues. CDR3 nucleotide sequence: TGTGCCAGCAGTTTATCCGAGAACCGTGAAGCTTTCTTT. Protein product: CASSLSENREAFF.

The chain uses TRBV10-3 and TRBJ2-7; D is unresolved. The V and J ends lost 0 bases and 2 bases respectively, with 8 bases between them. CDR1 is ENHRY, CDR2 SYGVKD, per germline. This CDR3 region has 14 residues. In DNA, the CDR3 is TGTGCCATCAGTGAGTCGGGCCAGACCTACGAGCAGTACTTC. Amino acid sequence: CAISESGQTYEQYF.

The J gene is TRBJ1-4, the V gene TRBV29-1, with 9 nucleotides matching TRBD1. V lost 6 bases to trimming and J lost 5 bases; unmatched junction nucleotides: 4. The CDR3 runs 13 residues. CDR1 SQVTM and CDR2 ANQGSEA come from the germline V gene. The CDR3 loop is CSVWTGANEKLFF. The CDR3 DNA reads TGCAGCGTCTGGACAGGGGCAAATGAAAAACTGTTTTTT.

Here the CDR3 DNA reads TGTGCCAGCTCTAATTCGGGACCCAGGAGGGATGAGCAGTTCTTC. Translated, it gives CASSNSGPRRDEQFF. This chain connects TRBV18 to TRBJ2-1, with D possibly being TRBD2 (6 bases). CDR1 KGHSH and CDR2 LQKENI come from the germline V gene. The V end was cut by 6 bases, the J end by 8 bases, with 20 bases between. The CDR3 runs to 15 residues. Combining the CDR3 with reference TRBV18 and TRBJ2-1 gives the whole variable domain NAGVMQNPRHLVRRRGQEARLRCSPMKGHSHVYWYRQLPEEGLKFMVYLQKENIIDESGMPKERFSAEFPKEGPSILRIQQVVRGDSAAYFCASSNSGPRRDEQFFGPGTRLTVL.

The V call is TRBV28, the J call TRBJ2-5, with a possible D match to TRBD1 (6 bases). The DNA end lines up better with TRBJ2-7; the J call may be wrong. Germline CDR1 MDHEN, CDR2 SYDVKM. The CDR3 length is 15 residues. CDR3 coding DNA: TGTGCCAGCAGTGAACAGGGTAGCCTCTCCTACGAGCAGTACTTC. Translating it yields CASSEQGSLSYEQYF.